The 26 T cell receptor beta chains reported below all come from one sample, sequenced in a study of technical replicates of blood from several donors. Assay used: immunoSEQ multiplex PCR; TCRdb lists only in-frame clones, some missing. The sample has some 48,000 clones; approximately 94% are singletons. Sequences were obtained from T cells isolated from PBMCs. Receptor source: a human donor in good health.

The chain employs TRBV5-6 and TRBJ2-2, with 8 bases identical to TRBD1. The CDR3 length is 16 residues. The junction had 10 bases not matched to a gene; V was cut back by 4 bases and J by 5 bases. Germline CDR1 reads SGHDT; CDR2 reads YYEEEE. This CDR3 is CASSLDRGLVTGELFF. The CDR3 coding sequence is TGTGCCAGCAGCCTAGACAGGGGCCTAGTGACCGGGGAGCTGTTTTTT.

The chain is built from TRBV27 and TRBJ2-7, with 9 bases aligning to TRBD1. The germline CDR1 and CDR2 sequences are MNHEY and SMNVEV (reference sequence). J was trimmed by 5 bases and V by 6 bases; bases with no gene match: 8. The CDR3 extends over 14 amino acids. The CDR3 DNA follows: TGTGCCAGCAGGTCAACAGGGGGCTTTCACGAGCAGTACTTC. Its translation is CASRSTGGFHEQYF.

The chain recombines TRBV7-2 with TRBJ1-5; possible D gene TRBD1, 6 bases. The CDR3 has 14 amino acids. Trimming pared 6 bases from V and 3 bases from J, leaving 12 bases between. From germline, CDR1 is SGHTA and CDR2 FQGNSA. CDR3 loop: CASRATGNNQPQHF. The CDR3 DNA is TGTGCCAGCAGAGCCACAGGGAACAATCAGCCCCAGCATTTT.

The chain carries TRBV19 and TRBJ2-7; D might be TRBD1 (6 bases). Per germline, CDR1 LNHDA and CDR2 SQIVND (reference sequence). The CDR3 is 13 residues long. V dropped 6 bases and J dropped 3 bases, with 12 bases sitting between them. CDR3 in DNA: TGTGCCAGTAGAGGGGGTGTTTTCTACGAGCAGTACTTC. It specifies CASRGGVFYEQYF.

The chain couples TRBV5-1 to TRBJ2-7, with D perhaps matching TRBD1 (6 bases). Germline V gives CDR1 SGHRS, CDR2 YFSETQ. V lost 0 bases and J 0 bases, leaving 16 bases between the germline ends. The CDR3 has 17 residues. This CDR3 is CASSLGRYTGPSYEQYF. DNA for the CDR3: TGCGCCAGCAGCTTGGGCCGGTACACAGGGCCCTCCTACGAGCAGTACTTC.

V gene TRBV5-1 combines with J gene TRBJ2-7; TRBD1 might be the D (5 bases). Trimming stripped 8 bases from V and 1 base from J, with 16 bases between. This CDR3 has 14 residues. CDR1 and CDR2 from the germline V gene are SGHRS and YFSETQ. CDR3 region: CARSKGISSYEQYF. Written as DNA, the CDR3 is TGCGCCAGATCTAAGGGGATCTCATCCTACGAGCAGTACTTC.

J is TRBJ2-1 and V is TRBV5-1; 7 bases map to TRBD2. CDR1 SGHRS and CDR2 YFSETQ come from the germline V gene. Losses at the gene ends were 2 bases for V and 5 bases for J; bases not matched to a gene: 4. The CDR3 totals 14 residues. The CDR3 DNA follows: TGCGCCAGCAGCTTAGCGGGGCCCCACAATGAGCAGTTCTTC. This sequence encodes CASSLAGPHNEQFF.

The rearrangement joins TRBV11-2 to TRBJ2-3; D might be TRBD2 (6 bases). The CDR3 is 16 residues long. Per the germline V gene, CDR1 is SGHAT and CDR2 is FQNNGV. V shed 4 bases and J shed 2 bases, with 16 bases lying between them. CDR3 sequence reads: CASSSPRDSHTDTQYF. The CDR3 nucleotides are TGTGCCAGCAGCTCACCCCGGGACTCCCACACAGATACGCAGTATTTT. Based on the CDR3 plus reference TRBV11-2 and TRBJ2-3, the full variable domain is EAGVAQSPRYKIIEKRQSVAFWCNPISGHATLYWYQQILGQGPKLLIQFQNNGVVDDSQLPKDRFSAERLKGVDSTLKIQPAKLEDSAVYLCASSSPRDSHTDTQYFGPGTRLTVL.

V is TRBV27 and J is TRBJ2-5; D is possibly TRBD2 (6 bases). The CDR3 spans 16 residues. The V end was cut by 2 bases, the J end by 4 bases, with 17 bases between. CDR1 and CDR2 from the germline V gene are MNHEY and SMNVEV (reference sequence). The CDR3 is CASSLLYSGERETQYF. The CDR3 bases are TGTGCCAGCAGTTTACTTTATTCGGGGGAGAGAGAGACCCAGTACTTC.

V is TRBV18 and J is TRBJ1-4, with D unclear. The CDR3 is made up of 16 amino acids. Germline V gene data show CDR1 as KGHSH and CDR2 as LQKENI. Trimming left V 2 bases short and J 0 bases short, with 10 bases between. CDR3 nucleotides: TGTGCCAGCTCACCATACGGGGTTGCAACTAATGAAAAACTGTTTTTT. It specifies CASSPYGVATNEKLFF.

V usage is TRBV7-2 and J usage is TRBJ2-7; TRBD2 agrees at 12 bases. J was trimmed by 9 bases and V by 5 bases; bases with no gene match: 8. The germline V gene encodes CDR1 SGHTA and CDR2 FQGNSA. CDR3 length: 14 amino acids. Here the CDR3 reads CASSPRLAGALQYF. The CDR3 DNA reads as TGTGCCAGCAGCCCAAGACTAGCGGGAGCCTTGCAGTACTTC.

V gene TRBV7-8 combines with J gene TRBJ2-3; possible D gene TRBD1, 6 bases. This CDR3 region has 15 residues. Germline V gives CDR1 SGHVS, CDR2 FQNEAQ. The V end was cut by 2 bases, the J end by 5 bases, with 14 bases between. The CDR3 DNA sequence: TGTGCCAGCAGCTTAACCAGGGGAAATATAGATACGCAGTATTTT. Translated: CASSLTRGNIDTQYF.

The rearrangement uses TRBV6-1 and TRBJ2-1; maybe TRBD2 (6 bases). Deletions cut 4 bases from V and 4 bases from J, with 14 bases between. The CDR3 has 15 amino acids. The germline V gene encodes CDR1 MNHNS and CDR2 SASEGT. The CDR3 bases are TGTGCCAGCAGTGCGACTAGTGGCAGGTACAATGAGCAGTTCTTC. It codes for CASSATSGRYNEQFF.

V usage is TRBV7-6 and J usage is TRBJ2-1; D is possibly TRBD2 (6 bases). V shed 5 bases and J shed 8 bases, with 10 bases lying between them. Germline values: CDR1 SGHVS, CDR2 FNYEAQ. The CDR3 runs to 12 residues. The CDR3 bases are TGTGCCAGCAGCCCCACTAGCTATGAGCAGTTCTTC. Residues: CASSPTSYEQFF.

Only one count was recorded for this clone. This chain joins TRBV5-6 and TRBJ2-7; 8 nucleotides align to TRBD1. V was clipped by 0 bases and J by 2 bases; unmatched bases: 1. The germline V gene encodes CDR1 SGHDT and CDR2 YYEEEE. This CDR3 is built from 14 residues. CDR3 amino acids: CASSLGTGTYEQYF. CDR3 sequence (DNA): TGTGCCAGCAGCTTGGGGACAGGGACCTACGAGCAGTACTTC. The variable domain in full, with the rest retrieved from reference TRBV5-6 and TRBJ2-7, is DAGVTQSPTHLIKTRGQQVTLRCSPKSGHDTVSWYQQALGQGPQFIFQYYEEEERQRGNFPDRFSGHQFPNYSSELNVNALLLGDSALYLCASSLGTGTYEQYFGPGTRLTVT.

A single count supports this clone. The genes are TRBV18 and TRBJ1-1; D not resolved. Germline V gives CDR1 KGHSH, CDR2 LQKENI. The CDR3 contains 13 residues. V was shortened by 4 bases and J by 4 bases, with 10 bases between the two germline ends. DNA for the CDR3: TGTGCCAGCTCACTCCGGGAGGGCACTGAAGCTTTCTTT. It is translated as CASSLREGTEAFF.

The chain uses TRBV27 and TRBJ2-2, with D possibly being TRBD1 (5 bases). The germline V gene encodes CDR1 MNHEY and CDR2 SMNVEV (reference sequence). The CDR3 has 15 amino acids. Trimming cost V 3 bases and J 2 bases, with 10 bases left between them. CDR3 loop: CASSFRQGNTGELFF. The CDR3 DNA follows: TGTGCCAGCAGTTTCCGGCAGGGTAACACCGGGGAGCTGTTTTTT.

The J gene is TRBJ1-3, the V gene TRBV18, with D possibly being TRBD1 (5 bases). This CDR3 contains 13 residues. In germline, CDR1 is KGHSH, CDR2 LQKENI. V was clipped by 4 bases and J by 9 bases, with 13 bases between them. CDR3 region: CASSLLDKATIYF. The CDR3 nucleotides read TGTGCCAGCTCACTATTGGACAAGGCCACCATATATTTT.

The chain employs TRBV10-1 and TRBJ2-7; D remains unclear. Per the germline V gene, CDR1 is WNHNN and CDR2 is SYGVQD (reference sequence). The CDR3 totals 15 residues. V lost 0 bases and J lost 0, with 9 bases in between. The DNA of the CDR3 is TGCGCCAGCAGTGAGTCTACTGTAAGCTCCTACGAGCAGTACTTC. This translates into CASSESTVSSYEQYF.

This chain links TRBV7-2 with TRBJ2-7, with 9 nucleotides matching TRBD2. Germline assignment: CDR1 SGHTA and CDR2 FQGNSA. The CDR3 is 15 amino acids. The V gene end was trimmed by 4 bases and the J gene end by 3 bases; junction bases not matched to a gene: 7. CDR3 sequence: CASSYSGGDFYEQYF. The CDR3 DNA is TGTGCCAGCAGCTATAGCGGGGGAGACTTCTACGAGCAGTACTTC.

The chain uses TRBV5-8 and TRBJ1-1, with no clear D. Trimming took 1 base from V and 4 from J, leaving 14 bases between them. The CDR3 extends over 15 amino acids. Germline loops: CDR1 SGHTS, CDR2 YDEGEE. This CDR3 reads CASSLFRQKSTEAFF. CDR3 in DNA: TGTGCCAGCAGCTTGTTTCGTCAAAAGAGCACTGAAGCTTTCTTT.

CDR3 protein: CASSPKTGTSGYSSSYEQYF. CDR3 DNA sequence: TGCGCCAGCAGCCCCAAAACCGGGACTAGCGGGTATTCTAGCTCCTACGAGCAGTACTTC. The chain joins TRBV4-1 to TRBJ2-5; 12 bases agree with TRBD2. Gene TRBJ2-7 matches the end of the DNA better, so the J call may be wrong. The germline V gene encodes CDR1 MGHRA and CDR2 YSYEKL. The CDR3 is 20 residues long.

The gene calls are TRBV7-3 and TRBJ2-2, with D possibly TRBD2 on 6 matching bases. Trimming stripped 3 bases from V and 7 bases from J, with 12 bases between. The CDR3 covers 14 residues. Germline CDR1 is SGHTA and CDR2 is FQGTGA. CDR3 sequence reads: CASSLEGLSGELFF. The CDR3 DNA sequence: TGTGCCAGCAGCTTGGAGGGATTAAGCGGGGAGCTGTTTTTT.

The genes are TRBV30 and TRBJ2-1; 10 nucleotides agree with TRBD2. Germline-derived CDR1 and CDR2 are GTSNPN and SVGIG (reference sequence). The CDR3 is 14 amino acids. V dropped 2 bases and J dropped 2; count of bases not matched to a gene: 0. The CDR3: CAWSTSGAYNEQFF. CDR3 coding DNA: TGTGCCTGGAGTACTAGCGGGGCCTACAATGAGCAGTTCTTC.

This rearrangement joins TRBV2 to TRBJ2-3, with 9 bases identical to TRBD1. Trimming cost V 6 bases and J 3 bases; bases outside gene matches: 7. The CDR3 has 15 residues. Germline assignment: CDR1 SNHLY and CDR2 FYNNEI. The CDR3 spells CASSRRDRETDTQYF. In DNA form, the CDR3 reads TGTGCCAGCAGCCGCCGGGACAGGGAGACAGATACGCAGTATTTT.

The gene calls are TRBV19 and TRBJ1-4, with TRBD1 as a possible D gene (6 bases). Germline V gene sequence: CDR1 LNHDA, CDR2 SQIVND (reference sequence). V was pared by 4 bases and J by 0 bases, with 9 bases between. The CDR3 consists of 15 residues. The CDR3 loop is CASSTGVSTNEKLFF. DNA for the CDR3: TGTGCCAGTAGTACAGGGGTTTCAACTAATGAAAAACTGTTTTTT.